Presented here are 4 T cell receptor beta chains from one specimen sequenced in a study of T cells in women clearing cervical HPV infection. The data were produced by immunoSEQ multiplex PCR, yet TCRdb's version contains in-frame clones alone and is incomplete. In all, the sample yields roughly 14,000 clones. Sample: blood buffy coat. The source is a woman aged 18 to 75 with a cervical HPV16 infection that either progressed to CIN3+ or cleared (not recorded which).

About this clone itself: The read stops 3 residues short of the end of the CDR3; the missing end is completed from the germline J gene. The chain uses TRBV5-5 and TRBJ2-1; 13 positions match TRBD2. The CDR3 extends over 15 amino acids. Germline V lookup: CDR1 SGHKS, CDR2 YYEKEE (reference sequence). J lost 4 bases, V lost 2 bases, and 0 bases had no gene match. The CDR3 loop reads CASSLLAGGYNEQFF. The covered CDR3 bases are TGTGCCAGCAGCTTACTAGCGGGGGGGTACAATGAG. Full variable domain (missing parts from reference TRBV5-5 and TRBJ2-1): DAGVTQSPTHLIKTRGQQVTLRCSPISGHKSVSWYQQVLGQGPQFIFQYYEKEERGRGNFPDRFSARQFPNYSSELNVNALLLGDSALYLCASSLLAGGYNEQFFGPGTRLTVL.

A remark on this clone: The read ends 3 residues early relative to the CDR3; the germline J gene fills the gap. The chain has TRBV19 and TRBJ1-4; no firm D call. CDR1 and CDR2 from the germline V gene are LNHDA and SQIVND (reference sequence). Trimming cost V 4 bases and J 7 bases, with 16 bases left between them. CDR3 length: 15 residues. The CDR3 loop is CASSSPRSWAEKLFF. The DNA read from the CDR3 is TGTGCCAGTAGTAGCCCGAGGAGTTGGGCTGAAAAA.

About this clone: The read finishes 3 residues shy of the CDR3 end, and the germline J gene is used to complete it. V and J are TRBV6-4 and TRBJ2-3, with 9 positions matching TRBD1. Germline trimming cut 2 bases from V and 4 bases from J; bases unmatched to any gene: 1. CDR3 length equals 14 residues. Germline CDR1 and CDR2: MRHNA and SNTAGT. CDR3 sequence reads: CASSDRTGADTQYF. CDR3 DNA (partial): TGTGCCAGCAGTGACCGGACAGGGGCAGATACG.

With regard to this clone: The read ends 3 residues shy of where the CDR3 ends; the end is completed using the germline J gene. V usage is TRBV18 and J usage is TRBJ2-4, with 8 bases identical to TRBD1. The germline gives CDR1 KGHSH, CDR2 LQKENI. The CDR3 is 12 amino acids. The CDR3 bases that were read are TGTGCCAGCTCAAGACAGGGGAGCGGT. It yields the protein CASSRQGSG. The entire CDR3 protein reads CASSRQGSGQYF.